Presented here are 24 T cell receptor beta chains from one specimen sequenced in a study of blood T cells in healthy people across ages. The second PCR ran about 6 to 11 cycles with a sample-barcoded 5' primer and J-beta primers. TCRdb reprocessed the 5' RACE reads with MiXCR, giving one entry per CDR3 protein. The sample lists 550,000 to 750,000 distinct CDR3 sequences, 20% to 25% occurring once. Sequences were obtained from blood. These receptors were collected from a man aged 65-85 years in good health.

This clonotype is judged medium-sized. Germline is not matched at one junction end, which may reflect a read error. This chain joins TRBV3-1 and TRBJ2-1; 9 bases are shared with TRBD2. Germline lookup yields CDR1 LGHDT and CDR2 YNNKEL (reference sequence). This CDR3 is 15 amino acids long. The CDR3 region has the DNA TGCGCCAGCAGCCAAGCGGGAGGCTCCTACAATGAGCAGTTCTTC. Translating it yields CASSQAGGSYNEQFF.

In its sample, this clonotype was seen a few times. The rearrangement joins TRBV28 to TRBJ1-4; TRBD1 is a possible D gene (5 bases). The CDR3 runs to 15 residues. The V end was cut by 5 bases, the J end by 7 bases, with 17 bases between. Germline CDR1 reads MDHEN; CDR2 reads SYDVKM. Here the CDR3 reads CASSGPGQGVEKLFF. CDR3 bases: TGTGCCAGCAGTGGGCCCGGGCAGGGTGTTGAAAAACTGTTTTTT.

This chain joins TRBV20-1 and TRBJ2-1; D might be TRBD1 (5 bases). Germline-derived CDR1 and CDR2 are DFQATT and SNEGSKA (reference sequence). The CDR3 has 15 residues. V dropped 1 base and J dropped 0 bases, with 10 bases sitting between them. CDR3 amino acids: CSARAGHLSYNEQFF. In nucleotides, the CDR3 is TGCAGTGCTAGAGCCGGACACCTCTCCTACAATGAGCAGTTCTTC.

The chain has TRBV4-1 and TRBJ2-1, with 7 bases lining up with TRBD2. CDR3 size: 16 residues. Germline lookup yields CDR1 MGHRA and CDR2 YSYEKL. V lost 1 base, J lost 2 bases, and 5 bases stayed unmatched. CDR3 sequence: CASSQGPGLTYNEQFF. CDR3 DNA sequence: TGCGCCAGCAGCCAAGGACCGGGACTAACCTACAATGAGCAGTTCTTC.

This clonotype showed up just a few times. This chain connects TRBV19 to TRBJ2-5, with D possibly being TRBD1 (7 bases). Deletions cut 4 bases from V and 5 bases from J, with 17 bases between. This CDR3 is built from 15 residues. Germline V gene lookup returns CDR1 LNHDA and CDR2 SQIVND (reference sequence). CDR3: CASSTGGTDVETQYF. The CDR3 DNA follows: TGTGCCAGTAGTACAGGGGGGACAGATGTGGAGACCCAGTACTTC.

V is TRBV20-1 and J is TRBJ2-5, with D unresolved. Germline loops: CDR1 DFQATT, CDR2 SNEGSKA (reference sequence). The CDR3 covers 16 residues. V lost 1 base, J lost 1 base, and 16 bases lay in between. The CDR3, as DNA: TGCAGTGCTAGAGCTCGGCGCCCAGAAGCCCAAGAGACCCAGTACTTC. Translation gives CSARARRPEAQETQYF.

This clonotype was picked up many times. The chain carries TRBV7-8 and TRBJ2-3; TRBD2 might be the D (5 bases). Deletions cut 5 bases from V and 1 base from J, with 13 bases between. From germline, CDR1 is SGHVS and CDR2 FQNEAQ. The CDR3 has 15 amino acids. The CDR3 region has the DNA TGTGCCAGCAGCAGAGGGCGGGTAGGCACAGATACGCAGTATTTT. Amino acids: CASSRGRVGTDTQYF.

The chain links TRBV7-2 to TRBJ2-3; possibly TRBD2 for D (6 bases). Germline V gene data show CDR1 as SGHTA and CDR2 as FQGNSA. V dropped 2 bases and J dropped 3 bases, with 15 bases sitting between them. This CDR3 is 16 amino acids long. This CDR3 is CASSLLAGGVTDTQYF. In DNA, the CDR3 is TGTGCCAGCAGCTTATTAGCCGGAGGGGTTACAGATACGCAGTATTTT.

This clonotype was picked up a small number of times. The chain recombines TRBV27 with TRBJ2-1, with 8 bases that match TRBD2. The better agreement between TRBJ2-5 and the DNA end casts doubt on the J call. CDR1 and CDR2 (germline): MNHEY, SMNVEV (reference sequence). The length of the CDR3 is 15 residues. The CDR3 loop is CASSLRTSSLETQYF. CDR3 in DNA: TGTGCCAGCAGTTTAAGGACTAGCTCCCTAGAGACCCAGTACTTC.

The CDR3 nucleotides read TGTGCCAGCAGTTATCTAGCGGGAGAGGATACGCAGTATTTT. Translated: CASSYLAGEDTQYF. This sequence joins TRBV6-2 or TRBV6-3 and TRBJ2-3; 10 bases are shared with TRBD2. Germline V lookup: CDR1 MNHEY, CDR2 SVGEGT. The CDR3 covers 14 residues. With 3 bases clipped from V and 6 bases from J, the junction kept 3 bases outside the gene matches.

Many counts were recorded for this clonotype. CDR3 nucleotides: TGCAGTGCTCCAAGCGGGAGCACAGATACGCAGTATTTT. It encodes CSAPSGSTDTQYF. The J gene is TRBJ2-3, the V gene TRBV20-1, with D possibly matching TRBD2 (6 bases). The CDR3 runs to 13 residues. The germline CDR1 and CDR2 sequences are DFQATT and SNEGSKA (reference sequence). V gave up 5 bases and J gave up 0 bases, with 9 bases separating them.

The sample holds a few counts of this clonotype. This chain connects TRBV7-9 to TRBJ2-7, with TRBD1 as a possible D gene (5 bases). The germline gives CDR1 SEHNR, CDR2 FQNEAQ (reference sequence). V was trimmed by 5 bases and J by 2 bases, leaving 13 bases between them. This CDR3 has 14 residues. In DNA, the CDR3 is TGTGCCAGCAGCCCCGGCAGGGTGCCCTACGAGCAGTACTTC. It translates to CASSPGRVPYEQYF.

This clonotype was recorded many times. A read error may account for a junction end that differs from germline. This chain joins TRBV5-1 and TRBJ2-5, with a weak D call TRBD2 (6 bases). Germline-derived CDR1 and CDR2 are SGHRS and YFSETQ. This CDR3 region has 14 residues. The CDR3 is CASSPGTSLETQYF. The CDR3 DNA reads TGTGCCAGCAGCCCCGGGACTTCATTAGAGACCCAGTACTTC.

This clonotype has just a few counts. This chain's CDR3 is CAIRRTGSTDTQYF. The CDR3, as DNA: TGTGCCATCAGGAGGACAGGGAGCACAGATACGCAGTATTTT. The V call is TRBV10-3, the J call TRBJ2-3, with 8 positions matching TRBD1. This CDR3 contains 14 residues. Germline V gene sequence: CDR1 ENHRY, CDR2 SYGVKD. Losses at the gene ends were 6 bases for V and 0 bases for J; bases not matched to a gene: 2.

CDR3 in amino acids: CASSATGRGTGELFF. The CDR3 DNA is TGTGCCAGCAGTGCGACAGGGAGGGGGACCGGGGAGCTGTTTTTT. The V and J genes are TRBV25-1 and TRBJ2-2, with D possibly called TRBD1 or TRBD2 (7 bases each). Germline values: CDR1 MGHDK, CDR2 SYGVNS. Trimming took 4 bases from V and 5 from J, leaving 14 bases between them. The CDR3 has 15 residues.

The chain joins TRBV10-1 to TRBJ2-7; 10 positions match TRBD1. The CDR3 has 14 residues. J was trimmed by 10 bases and V by 3 bases; bases with no gene match: 9. Germline values: CDR1 WNHNN, CDR2 SYGVQD (reference sequence). As DNA, the CDR3 is TGCGCCAGCAGTGATGCGACAGGGGGCATCGGTCAGTACTTC. Protein sequence: CASSDATGGIGQYF.

The chain carries TRBV9 and TRBJ2-7; 12 bases match TRBD2. The trim removed 3 bases at V and 2 bases at J, leaving 6 bases unmatched. This CDR3 is 16 amino acids long. In germline, CDR1 is SGDLS, CDR2 YYNGEE. The CDR3 sequence is CASSEGLAGPPYEQYF. The CDR3 DNA sequence: TGTGCCAGCAGCGAGGGACTAGCGGGCCCACCCTACGAGCAGTACTTC.

The sample holds a few counts of this clonotype. The chain recombines TRBV24-1 with TRBJ2-5; TRBD2 might be the D (6 bases). With the DNA end fitting TRBJ2-1 better, the J assignment may be wrong. The germline CDR1 and CDR2 sequences are KGHDR and SFDVKD. CDR3 length equals 15 residues. CDR3 in amino acids: CATSEAQGGYNEQFF. For the CDR3, the DNA is TGTGCCACCAGTGAGGCCCAGGGAGGATACAATGAGCAGTTCTTC.

The chain combines TRBV6-1 with TRBJ1-1; 9 bases align to TRBD1. The junction had 4 bases not matched to a gene; V was cut back by 5 bases and J by 3 bases. The CDR3 length is 14 residues. Germline V CDR1 and CDR2: MNHNS, SASEGT. CDR3 DNA sequence: TGTGCCAGCAGTTCACAGGGGGCATACACTGAAGCTTTCTTT. Protein: CASSSQGAYTEAFF.

V is TRBV20-1 and J is TRBJ1-1, with 12 bases fitting TRBD1. The CDR3 totals 13 residues. The V segment lost 6 bases and the J segment 5 bases; nucleotides outside the gene matches: 4. CDR1 is DFQATT and CDR2 is SNEGSKA in the germline V gene (reference sequence). The CDR3 reads CSAGQGAATEAFF. The CDR3, as DNA: TGCAGTGCGGGACAGGGGGCTGCAACTGAAGCTTTCTTT.

This clonotype turned up a few times. The chain combines TRBV20-1 with TRBJ2-1; 8 nucleotides align to TRBD2. The germline CDR1 and CDR2 sequences are DFQATT and SNEGSKA (reference sequence). With V trimmed by 0 bases and J by 7 bases, 8 bases remained unmatched. CDR3 length: 15 residues. The CDR3 DNA reads TGCAGTGCTAGAGATTCGGTAGCGGGACCTAATGAGCAGTTCTTC. The encoded protein is CSARDSVAGPNEQFF.

This clonotype appeared a few times. The chain has TRBV28 and TRBJ2-5, with D possibly TRBD1 on 8 matching bases. The CDR3 contains 15 residues. With 5 bases removed from V and 5 bases from J, the gap between germline ends came to 18 bases. Germline V gene sequence: CDR1 MDHEN, CDR2 SYDVKM. The CDR3 spells CASSKPDREGETQYF. The DNA for the CDR3 is TGTGCCAGCAGTAAACCGGACAGGGAGGGGGAGACCCAGTACTTC.

V and J are TRBV30 and TRBJ2-4; D is undetermined. The V and J ends lost 8 bases and 2 bases respectively, with 19 bases between them. The CDR3 totals 15 residues. In germline, CDR1 is GTSNPN, CDR2 SVGIG (reference sequence). CDR3 loop: CAATATRLTKNIQYF. CDR3 DNA: TGTGCCGCCACTGCGACCAGACTCACCAAAAACATTCAGTACTTC.

Remarks on this clonotype: Mismatch with germline at one junction end may stem from a read error. This chain uses TRBV20-1 with TRBJ2-2; 12 nucleotides align to TRBD2. Germline V lookup: CDR1 DFQATT, CDR2 SNEGSKA (reference sequence). The CDR3 runs 15 residues. The CDR3 protein is CNARLAGVTTGELFF. CDR3 bases: TGCAATGCTAGACTAGCGGGAGTGACCACCGGGGAGCTGTTTTTT.